This T cell receptor (beta chain) was identified in a study of graft-versus-host responses after intestinal transplantation. Study results and caveats: Ileal or blood samples showed some GvH clones first, and such clones were also found in recipient marrow. When patients had graft-donor T cell macrochimerism, their allografts held high graft-versus-host to host-versus-graft clonal ratios. Peak levels of circulating GvH clones tracked with early post-transplant HvG declines.

Produced via immunoSEQ multiplex PCR; TCRdb's table is partial and in-frame only. The sample records tens of thousands of clones, about 89% being singletons. Details on this clone: What it binds is unknown.

This CDR3 contains 16 residues. V lost 2 bases, J lost 2 bases, and 3 bases stayed unmatched. Germline V gene lookup returns CDR1 SGHRS and CDR2 YFSETQ. V usage is TRBV5-1 and J usage is TRBJ2-1; the match to TRBD2 covers 11 bases. The sequencing here drew on unstimulated CD4+ T cells sorted from spleen or lymph node cells, taken before intestinal transplant. This TCR derives from a human donor who received an intestinal transplant. CDR3 residues: CASSFSGGAPYNEQFF. In DNA form, the CDR3 reads TGCGCCAGCAGCTTTAGCGGGGGGGCCCCCTACAATGAGCAGTTCTTC.